This T cell receptor (beta chain) is drawn from a study of OX40 agonist ivuxolimab in advanced cancers. Generated by immunoSEQ multiplex PCR, the TCRdb table keeps only in-frame clones and is missing some. The sample shows 30,000 to 35,000 clones, around 84% of them seen only once. The clonotype originates from an adult with an advanced solid tumor such as melanoma, head and neck, liver or kidney cancer. The sequencing here drew on CD4+ or CD8+ T cells sorted from blood, taken in a trial of the OX40 agonist ivuxolimab.

Here the CDR3 DNA reads TGTGCCAGCAGCACCACAGGGGGAACTGAAGCTTTCTTT. This sequence encodes CASSTTGGTEAFF. The genes are TRBV5-5 and TRBJ1-1; 8 bases map to TRBD1. Germline loops: CDR1 SGHKS, CDR2 YYEKEE (reference sequence). This CDR3 has 13 amino acids. V was pared by 4 bases and J by 5 bases, with 4 bases of the junction left unmatched.